Shown below are 5 T cell receptor beta chains from a single sample sequenced in a study of blood T cell repertoires in COVID-19. Repertoires were generated with immunoSEQ multiplex PCR, while TCRdb's copy carries only in-frame clones and drops some. The repertoire consists of 200,000 to 250,000 clones, with about 86% occurring once and the leading ten covering 2.9%. The sample comprised peripheral blood. The receptors were gathered from a middle-aged man with active or convalescent COVID-19.

The chain carries TRBV5-5 and TRBJ2-1; TRBD2 matches at 10 bases. V lost 3 bases, J lost 9 bases, and 3 bases stayed unmatched. This CDR3 has 13 residues. Germline CDR1 and CDR2: SGHKS and YYEKEE (reference sequence). CDR3 bases: TGTGCCAGCAGCTATATAGCGGGAGGTGAGCAGTTCTTC. This gives the protein CASSYIAGGEQFF.

The genes are TRBV19 and TRBJ2-7, with TRBD1 identical over 8 bases. CDR1 LNHDA and CDR2 SQIVND come from the germline V gene (reference sequence). J was trimmed by 6 bases and V by 7 bases; bases with no gene match: 14. CDR3 length: 15 residues. CDR3 protein: CASTAGQGHLFEQYF. Here the CDR3 DNA reads TGTGCCAGTACCGCTGGACAGGGTCATTTGTTCGAGCAGTACTTC.

V gene TRBV28 combines with J gene TRBJ2-7; D might be TRBD2 (5 bases). This CDR3 region has 12 residues. V lost 4 bases and J 1 base, leaving 5 bases between the germline ends. Germline CDR1 and CDR2: MDHEN and SYDVKM. CDR3 nucleotides: TGTGCCAGCAGTTCGGGGTCCTACGAGCAGTACTTC. Its protein product is CASSSGSYEQYF.

Ten or more counts support this clone. The rearrangement joins TRBV18 to TRBJ1-5, with TRBD1 matching 8 bases. The CDR3 covers 14 residues. V lost 5 bases and J lost 7; bases outside the gene matches: 7. Germline lookup yields CDR1 KGHSH and CDR2 LQKENI. The CDR3 loop reads CASSSAGGPQPQHF. The DNA of the CDR3 is TGTGCCAGCTCATCAGCAGGGGGCCCCCAGCCCCAGCATTTT.

The rearrangement links TRBV4-3 to TRBJ2-3, with 12 bases lining up with TRBD2. Germline V gene data show CDR1 as LGHNA and CDR2 as YSLEER. The CDR3 extends over 16 amino acids. V dropped 0 bases and J dropped 6; count of bases not matched to a gene: 4. In DNA, the CDR3 is TGCGCCAGCAGCCAAGAGGCTAGCGGGGGGGACGATACGCAGTATTTT. Protein product: CASSQEASGGDDTQYF.